Here is one T cell receptor (beta chain) with its context. Antigen specificity is unknown. Germline and junction disagree at one end, which may indicate a read error. As part of library construction, unique molecular identifiers were attached to individual cDNA molecules. Using its own MiXCR run on the 5' RACE reads, TCRdb lists one record per CDR3 protein. This table has about 87,000 distinct CDR3 sequences, about 15% appearing once. This record comes from a study of early T cells in non-severe SARS-CoV-2 infection. Study summary: The input, bulk RNA from unsorted whole blood, was sequenced, and chains were unpaired.

Broader study findings: In VDJdb matching, anti-spike CD8 responses were favored while private and CD4 specificities went missing.

Germline V CDR1 and CDR2: SEHNR, FQNEAQ (reference sequence). This CDR3 is built from 14 residues. V usage is TRBV7-9 and J usage is TRBJ1-3, with unresolved D. This TCR was recovered from an adult who was a healthcare worker with PCR-confirmed SARS-CoV-2 infection or an uninfected control (not recorded which). The material sequenced was whole blood. The CDR3 is CASSLLSSENTIYF. The DNA of the CDR3 is TGTGCCAGCAGCTTACTGAGCTCTGAAAACACCATATATTTT. Complete variable domain (other parts from reference TRBV7-9 and TRBJ1-3): DTGVSQNPRHKITKRGQNVTFRCDPISEHNRLYWYRQTLGQGPEFLTYFQNEAQLEKSRLLSDRFSAERPKGSFSTLEIQRTEQGDSAMYLCASSLLSSENTIYFGEGSWLTVV.